One and the same sample provided the 32 T cell receptor beta chains below, sequenced in a study of cytomegalovirus exposure and HLA in healthy donors. The primer mix had 60 Vbeta and 13 Jbeta primers. TCRdb keeps only in-frame clones here, not all; method: immunoSEQ multiplex PCR. The sample records tens of thousands of clones, approximately 7.1% being singletons. The specimen sequenced was PBMCs. All receptors derive from a man between 50 and 59 years old in good health and CMV-seronegative.

This clone was recorded a few times. This chain uses TRBV28 with TRBJ1-2, with D hard to call. Germline V lookup: CDR1 MDHEN, CDR2 SYDVKM. The V end was cut by 1 base, the J end by 4 bases, with 25 bases between. The CDR3 runs to 19 residues. CDR3: CASSLSRYKKHASLYGYTF. CDR3 DNA sequence: TGTGCCAGCAGTTTATCGCGGTACAAGAAGCACGCAAGTCTCTATGGCTACACCTTC.

Only a few counts were recorded for this clone. The chain carries TRBV11-2 and TRBJ2-1; 7 bases match TRBD2. Germline values: CDR1 SGHAT, CDR2 FQNNGV. Trimming at V came to 5 bases and at J to 8 bases, leaving 12 bases not matched to a gene. CDR3 length: 15 amino acids. DNA for the CDR3: TGTGCCAGCAGCCTCAAACCCCGGGAGGAACATGAGCAGTTCTTC. Translation gives CASSLKPREEHEQFF.

The genes are TRBV7-9 and TRBJ2-5; the D gene is possibly TRBD1 (5 bases). CDR1 is SEHNR, CDR2 FQNEAQ, per germline (reference sequence). The CDR3 length is 15 residues. V shed 2 bases and J shed 5 bases, with 15 bases lying between them. The CDR3 DNA follows: TGTGCCAGCAGCTTAAGGGGCGCAGGCGCGGAGACCCAGTACTTC. Amino acids: CASSLRGAGAETQYF.

This clone was seen a handful of times. The rearrangement uses TRBV6-5 and TRBJ2-7, with D maybe TRBD1 (5 bases). The CDR3 extends over 13 amino acids. V lost 2 bases, J lost 2 bases, and 7 bases lay in between. CDR1 is MNHEY, CDR2 SVGAGI, per germline. CDR3 sequence (DNA): TGTGCCAGCAGTTACCGACAGACCTACGAGCAGTACTTC. This translates into CASSYRQTYEQYF.

This clone was counted between two and nine times. The chain links TRBV10-3 to TRBJ1-6; tentatively, D is TRBD1 (6 bases). The germline CDR1 and CDR2 sequences are ENHRY and SYGVKD. This CDR3 is built from 14 residues. V was pared by 4 bases and J by 5 bases, with 9 bases between. The CDR3 DNA is TGTGCCATCAGTGGGGGGCCAAATAATTCACCCCTCCACTTT. It encodes CAISGGPNNSPLHF.

The chain couples TRBV7-9 to TRBJ2-7; a weak D match, TRBD1 (6 bases). The CDR3 is 15 amino acids. V was shortened by 4 bases and J by 3 bases, with 16 bases between the two germline ends. Germline V gives CDR1 SEHNR, CDR2 FQNEAQ (reference sequence). CDR3 nucleotide sequence: TGTGCCAGCAGCTCCCCCCAGGACAGCCTCTACGAGCAGTACTTC. Amino acids: CASSSPQDSLYEQYF. Variable domain in full (rest from reference TRBV7-9 and TRBJ2-7): DTGVSQNPRHKITKRGQNVTFRCDPISEHNRLYWYRQTLGQGPEFLTYFQNEAQLEKSRLLSDRFSAERPKGSFSTLEIQRTEQGDSAMYLCASSSPQDSLYEQYFGPGTRLTVT.

This sequence joins TRBV6-6 and TRBJ2-5; 11 positions agree with TRBD2. The J call may not be correct, given that the DNA end is closer to TRBJ2-7. CDR1 and CDR2 from the germline V gene are MNHNY and SVGAGI (reference sequence). CDR3 length: 15 amino acids. The CDR3 sequence: CASKGTSGDSYEQYF. The DNA of the CDR3 is TGTGCCAGCAAAGGGACTAGCGGAGACTCCTACGAGCAGTACTTC.

This clone occurred a few times. V gene TRBV28 combines with J gene TRBJ1-1; 12 bases are shared with TRBD1. CDR3 length: 17 amino acids. The trim removed 5 bases at V and 3 bases at J, leaving 10 bases unmatched. Germline V lookup: CDR1 MDHEN, CDR2 SYDVKM. The CDR3 spells CASSTGTGGARDTEAFF. In DNA form, the CDR3 reads TGTGCCAGCAGTACCGGGACAGGGGGCGCAAGGGACACTGAAGCTTTCTTT.

The chain links TRBV9 to TRBJ2-1; TRBD2 agrees at 12 bases. V was clipped by 0 bases and J by 1 base; unmatched bases: 8. The CDR3 length is 19 residues. CDR1 is SGDLS, CDR2 YYNGEE, per germline. Written as DNA, the CDR3 is TGTGCCAGCAGCGTAGCTCAACTAGCGGGGGGCGGGTCCTACAATGAGCAGTTCTTC. As protein: CASSVAQLAGGGSYNEQFF.

This clone was recorded a few times. Other nucleotide sequences from this sample produce the same CDR3. The V gene is TRBV28, the J gene TRBJ2-1; tentative D call: TRBD2 (5 bases). Between the trimmed V and J ends, which lost 2 bases and 6 bases, there was a span of 5 bases. CDR1 is MDHEN and CDR2 is SYDVKM in the germline V gene. CDR3 length equals 12 residues. The CDR3 loop is CASSLRGNEQFF. The CDR3 DNA follows: TGTGCCAGCAGTTTACGGGGCAATGAGCAGTTCTTC.

This clone has more than one count but fewer than ten. The V and J genes are TRBV6-1 and TRBJ1-2; D remains ambiguous. Germline lookup yields CDR1 MNHNS and CDR2 SASEGT. Trimming shortened V by 0 bases and J by 4 bases, and 6 bases separated the two germline ends. The CDR3 spans 13 residues. CDR3 bases: TGTGCCAGCAGTGAAGCGTGGGCCTATGGCTACACCTTC. This translates into CASSEAWAYGYTF.

The V call is TRBV9, the J call TRBJ1-1, with a tentative D call TRBD1 (6 bases). Germline CDR1 reads SGDLS; CDR2 reads YYNGEE. This CDR3 is built from 14 residues. V was trimmed by 3 bases and J by 3 bases, leaving 12 bases between them. CDR3 nucleotide sequence: TGTGCCAGCAGCGGGACAGTTTCGGACACTGAAGCTTTCTTT. The encoded protein is CASSGTVSDTEAFF. Combining the CDR3 with reference TRBV9 and TRBJ1-1 gives the whole variable domain DSGVTQTPKHLITATGQRVTLRCSPRSGDLSVYWYQQSLDQGLQFLIQYYNGEERAKGNILERFSAQQFPDLHSELNLSSLELGDSALYFCASSGTVSDTEAFFGQGTRLTVV.

This clone was picked up a small number of times. The CDR3 sequence is CASSQSATGSVAFF. The CDR3 coding sequence is TGCGCCAGCAGCCAGAGCGCTACAGGGTCGGTGGCTTTCTTT. V is TRBV5-1 and J is TRBJ1-1, with D maybe TRBD1 (6 bases). The germline V gene encodes CDR1 SGHRS and CDR2 YFSETQ. CDR3 length equals 14 residues. V shed 4 bases and J shed 11 bases, with 21 bases lying between them.

This clone was observed at least ten times. The chain recombines TRBV10-1 with TRBJ1-6, with a weak D call TRBD1 (5 bases). V lost 3 bases and J 8 bases, leaving 8 bases between the germline ends. This CDR3 region has 13 residues. Germline assignment: CDR1 WNHNN and CDR2 SYGVQD (reference sequence). The CDR3 protein is CASSEDRYSPLHF. The CDR3, as DNA: TGCGCCAGCAGTGAAGACAGATATTCACCCCTCCACTTT.

This clone came up a few times. V usage is TRBV5-1 and J usage is TRBJ1-4; D remains unclear. The CDR3 has 14 amino acids. The V end was cut by 4 bases, the J end by 8 bases, with 15 bases between. Germline V gene sequence: CDR1 SGHRS, CDR2 YFSETQ. The CDR3 nucleotides read TGCGCCAGCAGCCCAGGATCACCTCTGGAAAAACTGTTTTTT. Residues: CASSPGSPLEKLFF.

The sample holds a few counts of this clone. The chain recombines TRBV18 with TRBJ1-1; perhaps TRBD1 as D (5 bases). CDR1 KGHSH and CDR2 LQKENI come from the germline V gene. This CDR3 region has 12 residues. Trimming took 6 bases from V and 6 from J, leaving 11 bases between them. The CDR3 nucleotides read TGTGCCAGCTCTCCGACAGACGCTGAAGCTTTCTTT. It encodes CASSPTDAEAFF.

The chain carries TRBV19 and TRBJ1-2; possible D gene TRBD1, 5 bases. V shed 4 bases and J shed 8 bases, with 17 bases lying between them. This CDR3 comprises 14 residues. In germline, CDR1 is LNHDA, CDR2 SQIVND (reference sequence). DNA for the CDR3: TGTGCCAGTAGTACCCCAAGGGGCGTAGGCGGCTACACCTTC. It is translated as CASSTPRGVGGYTF. Complete variable domain (other parts from reference TRBV19 and TRBJ1-2): DGGITQSPKYLFRKEGQNVTLSCEQNLNHDAMYWYRQDPGQGLRLIYYSQIVNDFQKGDIAEGYSVSREKKESFPLTVTSAQKNPTAFYLCASSTPRGVGGYTFGSGTRLTVV.

This rearrangement joins TRBV5-4 to TRBJ2-2, with no clear D. The CDR3 is 18 residues long. Per the germline V gene, CDR1 is SGHNT and CDR2 is YYREEE (reference sequence). Trimming cost V 5 bases and J 0 bases, with 20 bases left between them. The CDR3 region has the DNA TGTGCCAGCAGTACGGAGCCAACCCCTAACTCGAACACCGGGGAGCTGTTTTTT. Its translation: CASSTEPTPNSNTGELFF.

The gene calls are TRBV6-6 and TRBJ2-1; the match to TRBD2 covers 7 bases. The germline CDR1 and CDR2 sequences are MNHNY and SVGAGI (reference sequence). There are 16 residues in the CDR3. Trimming cost V 4 bases and J 12 bases; bases outside gene matches: 18. The CDR3 sequence is CASSFQRSREKLRQFF. CDR3 bases: TGTGCCAGCAGTTTCCAACGGTCGCGGGAGAAATTACGGCAGTTCTTC.

The chain recombines TRBV2 with TRBJ2-7, with D possibly matching TRBD1 (5 bases). The CDR3 runs to 14 residues. Trimming took off 2 bases at V and 6 bases at J, with 14 bases between the two ends. CDR1 SNHLY and CDR2 FYNNEI come from the germline V gene. The CDR3 nucleotides read TGTGCCAGCAGTGAACAGGGTGGCCAAGGCGAGCAGTACTTC. Protein: CASSEQGGQGEQYF.

The genes are TRBV14 and TRBJ2-1; 11 bases align to TRBD2. J was trimmed by 1 base and V by 3 bases; bases with no gene match: 2. This CDR3 region has 16 residues. Germline assignment: CDR1 SGHDN and CDR2 FVKESK. As DNA, the CDR3 is TGTGCCAGCAGCCAGGTAGCGGGGGGGTCCTACAATGAGCAGTTCTTC. Translating it yields CASSQVAGGSYNEQFF.

This clone has just a few counts. This rearrangement joins TRBV27 to TRBJ1-2; 9 nucleotides agree with TRBD1. The CDR3 length is 15 residues. Losses at the gene ends were 6 bases for V and 2 bases for J; bases not matched to a gene: 7. Germline lookup yields CDR1 MNHEY and CDR2 SMNVEV (reference sequence). CDR3 DNA: TGTGCCAGCAGCGCACAGGGGGCTCTCAACTATGGCTACACCTTC. Translation: CASSAQGALNYGYTF.

This clone appeared a few times. The rearrangement links TRBV28 to TRBJ2-7, with D possibly being TRBD1 (6 bases). From germline, CDR1 is MDHEN and CDR2 SYDVKM. The V and J ends lost 4 bases and 2 bases respectively, with 15 bases between them. The CDR3 covers 15 residues. The CDR3 region is CASSSIGTPPYEQYF. CDR3 bases: TGTGCCAGCAGTTCAATCGGGACACCTCCCTACGAGCAGTACTTC.

The sample holds a few counts of this clone. The chain joins TRBV2 to TRBJ2-7; D is unclear. With 3 bases removed from V and 6 bases from J, the gap between germline ends came to 12 bases. This CDR3 comprises 13 residues. Germline V gene lookup returns CDR1 SNHLY and CDR2 FYNNEI. CDR3 amino acids: CASSEVLAVEQYF. Written as DNA, the CDR3 is TGTGCCAGCAGTGAGGTGTTGGCGGTCGAGCAGTACTTC.

This clone turned up a few times. The J gene is TRBJ2-2, the V gene TRBV5-3; 10 nucleotides align to TRBD2. TRBV5-3 falls under the ORF class, with uncertain function. The CDR3 totals 13 residues. J lost 3 bases, V lost 10 bases, and 3 bases had no gene match. The CDR3 loop reads CASSGRDTGELFF. The CDR3 region has the DNA TGTGCCTCGAGCGGGAGGGACACCGGGGAGCTGTTTTTT.

The J gene is TRBJ2-3, the V gene TRBV18; 8 bases fit TRBD2. With V trimmed by 5 bases and J by 4 bases, 8 bases remained unmatched. Germline V gives CDR1 KGHSH, CDR2 LQKENI. The CDR3 runs 15 residues. CDR3 region: CASSSRLAKSDTQYF. DNA of the CDR3: TGTGCCAGCTCATCACGACTAGCGAAGTCAGATACGCAGTATTTT.

For this clone: Here the CDR3 omits its conserved ending phenylalanine or tryptophan, so a read error is the likely source. The J gene is TRBJ1-2, the V gene TRBV10-2, with D tentatively TRBD1 (5 bases). Looked up from germline, CDR1 is WSHSY and CDR2 is SAAADI. The CDR3 loop spans 16 amino acids. Between the trimmed V and J ends, which lost 0 bases and 2 bases, there was a span of 13 bases. The CDR3 protein is CASSESGGVANYGYTS. DNA for the CDR3: TGCGCCAGCAGTGAGTCAGGAGGGGTGGCCAACTATGGCTACACCTCC.

This clone was counted a few times. The chain links TRBV11-2 to TRBJ2-3; 7 bases are a match to TRBD1. V dropped 4 bases and J dropped 2; count of bases not matched to a gene: 9. This CDR3 is built from 16 residues. Germline V gives CDR1 SGHAT, CDR2 FQNNGV. The CDR3: CASSSPPGQFTDTQYF. Written as DNA, the CDR3 is TGTGCCAGCAGCTCCCCCCCGGGACAGTTCACAGATACGCAGTATTTT.

This clone was counted between two and nine times. This rearrangement joins TRBV28 to TRBJ1-2; TRBD1 is a possible D gene (5 bases). The CDR3 has 12 residues. The V end lost 5 bases, the J end lost 8 bases, and 12 bases lay between the germline ends. Per germline, CDR1 MDHEN and CDR2 SYDVKM. The CDR3 region is CASSIQVGGYTF. In DNA form, the CDR3 reads TGTGCCAGCAGTATACAGGTGGGAGGCTACACCTTC.

This clone was found a few times. This sequence joins TRBV28 and TRBJ2-5; TRBD2 matches 10 bases. The junction had 4 bases not matched to a gene; V was cut back by 5 bases and J by 4 bases. In germline, CDR1 is MDHEN, CDR2 SYDVKM. This CDR3 is 14 amino acids long. CDR3 loop: CASSPPSGGETQYF. The CDR3 region has the DNA TGTGCCAGCAGTCCCCCTAGCGGGGGAGAGACCCAGTACTTC.

The J gene is TRBJ1-5, the V gene TRBV2; TRBD1 aligns across 7 bases. V lost 6 bases to trimming and J lost 4 bases; unmatched junction nucleotides: 9. Germline V gene data show CDR1 as SNHLY and CDR2 as FYNNEI. The CDR3 sequence is 15 residues long. The CDR3 DNA sequence: TGTGCCAGCAGGGCATCGGGACAGCTTAATCAGCCCCAGCATTTT. Amino acid sequence: CASRASGQLNQPQHF.

The chain is built from TRBV11-2 and TRBJ1-2; D unresolved. The V gene's germline CDR1 is SGHAT and CDR2 FQNNGV. Trimming left V 0 bases short and J 5 bases short, with 7 bases between. CDR3 length: 13 residues. CDR3 protein: CASSLDPGYGYTF. In nucleotides, the CDR3 is TGTGCCAGCAGCTTAGATCCGGGGTATGGCTACACCTTC.